This entry is about one TCR beta chain. The data derive from a study of regulatory T cells in long-lasting Graves disease. Through Arm-PCR of CDR3 regions and iRepertoire HTBI primers, TCR beta libraries were built. TCRdb analysed the multiplex PCR reads with MiXCR anew, one entry per CDR3 protein. The table records a few hundred thousand distinct CDR3 sequences, about a fifth of them present only once. The J segment lost 5 bases and the V segment lost 3 bases, leaving 7 bases of the junction unmatched. In germline, CDR1 is LGHNA, CDR2 YNFKEQ. The CDR3 loop spans 15 amino acids. The time point is: persistent/refractory GD, antithyroid drugs over 5 years with positive TRAb. Extracted PBMC RNA gave rise to the TCR library.

V gene TRBV4-2 combines with J gene TRBJ2-5; 9 bases match TRBD2. The clonotype comes from a female donor with Graves disease. The starting material was peripheral blood mononuclear cells (PBMCs), obtained when the disease was refractory, from a patient treated with antithyroid drugs. This CDR3 reads CASSHGVGLAETQYF. DNA of the CDR3: TGTGCCAGCAGCCATGGGGTGGGACTAGCCGAGACCCAGTACTTC.